This T cell receptor beta chain was obtained from a study of blood T cell repertoires in COVID-19. This CDR3 has 15 amino acids. The V segment lost 5 bases and the J segment 3 bases; nucleotides outside the gene matches: 9. CDR1 and CDR2 from the germline V gene are MNHEY and SMNVEV (reference sequence). The data were produced by immunoSEQ multiplex PCR, yet TCRdb's version contains in-frame clones alone and is incomplete. The profile shows approximately 45,000 clones, about 87% of them singletons. This clonotype originated in a human donor in a cohort sampled during active COVID-19. The chain couples TRBV27 to TRBJ2-7; TRBD1 agrees at 8 bases. Input material: peripheral blood. CDR3 bases: TGTGCCAGCAGTCCGAGGGGACAGGTGCTCTACGAGCAGTACTTC. It translates to CASSPRGQVLYEQYF.